This TCR beta chain was recorded in a study of CD8+ T cells in alopecia areata. The germline V and J ends were trimmed by 4 bases and 5 bases, with 14 bases remaining between them. Looked up from germline, CDR1 is GTSNPN and CDR2 is SVGIG (reference sequence). The CDR3 contains 13 residues. Following RNA extraction, reverse transcription yielded cDNA that acted as the sequencing template. Clones were read by immunoSEQ multiplex PCR, and TCRdb kept only the in-frame ones, dropping some. The data contain under 250,000 clones, 50% to 65% of them seen just once; the ten biggest clones take up over 0.4%. The source is a human donor with alopecia areata. The chain links TRBV30 to TRBJ1-2; D call uncertain. The specimen comprised CD4+ T cells sorted from blood, sampled at week 0. CDR3 DNA sequence: TGTGCCTGGAATCCGGCGAACACGTATGGCTACACCTTC. Translated: CAWNPANTYGYTF.